Listed below are T cell receptor beta chains from one sample, sequenced in a study of spatial heterogeneity in lung cancer. TCRdb reprocessed the 5' RACE reads with MiXCR, giving one entry per CDR3 protein. The table lists roughly 7,700 distinct CDR3 sequences, 5% to 6.5% of them singletons. Sequenced material: lung tumor tissue, taken at surgery. All receptors come from a male donor with early-stage non-small cell lung cancer. CDR3s leave out the opening cysteine and the closing phenylalanine or tryptophan. The order of the fields is D gene, J gene, V gene, CDR3 protein. D genes are given only for firm matches.

d_call: .; j_call: TRBJ2-5; v_call: TRBV4-1; cdr3_aa: ASSQGAGYETQY
d_call: .; j_call: TRBJ1-1; v_call: TRBV18; cdr3_aa: ASSPRENTEAF
d_call: .; j_call: TRBJ2-7; v_call: TRBV4-3; cdr3_aa: ASSQDSREVLY
d_call: .; j_call: TRBJ1-3; v_call: TRBV18; cdr3_aa: ASSPSMVGGSGNTIY
d_call: TRBD2; j_call: TRBJ2-1; v_call: TRBV27; cdr3_aa: ASSFSGGGYNEQF
d_call: .; j_call: TRBJ2-2; v_call: TRBV25-1; cdr3_aa: ASSPQANTGELF
d_call: .; j_call: TRBJ2-5; v_call: TRBV3-1; cdr3_aa: ASSPDSETQY
d_call: TRBD1; j_call: TRBJ1-1; v_call: TRBV11-2; cdr3_aa: ASSLDWTGGAF
d_call: TRBD1; j_call: TRBJ1-1; v_call: TRBV27; cdr3_aa: ASSLDRGLGTEAF
d_call: .; j_call: TRBJ2-2; v_call: TRBV7-9; cdr3_aa: ASSLDSYTGELF
d_call: .; j_call: TRBJ2-7; v_call: TRBV20-1; cdr3_aa: SARTSYEQY
d_call: .; j_call: TRBJ2-2; v_call: TRBV2; cdr3_aa: ASSTPGESAGELF
d_call: .; j_call: TRBJ1-2; v_call: TRBV7-2; cdr3_aa: ASSLAPGLKGYT
d_call: .; j_call: TRBJ2-4; v_call: TRBV5-6; cdr3_aa: ASSQTGGNIQY
d_call: .; j_call: TRBJ1-4; v_call: TRBV13; cdr3_aa: ASSLRQIEKLF
d_call: .; j_call: TRBJ1-2; v_call: TRBV6-2/TRBV6-3; cdr3_aa: ASNSPTTQYGYT
d_call: TRBD2; j_call: TRBJ2-5; v_call: TRBV7-2; cdr3_aa: ASSSSGRGQETQY
d_call: TRBD1; j_call: TRBJ1-1; v_call: TRBV7-2; cdr3_aa: ASSLTQGARTEAF
d_call: .; j_call: TRBJ1-4; v_call: TRBV2; cdr3_aa: ASRTGRTEKLF
d_call: .; j_call: TRBJ1-5; v_call: TRBV6-1; cdr3_aa: ASAYDGSNQPQH
d_call: TRBD1; j_call: TRBJ1-6; v_call: TRBV13; cdr3_aa: ASSSRGQGWNSPLH
d_call: TRBD1; j_call: TRBJ2-5; v_call: TRBV7-9; cdr3_aa: ATRDRNLETQY
d_call: TRBD1; j_call: TRBJ1-1; v_call: TRBV29-1; cdr3_aa: SARQGTNTEAF
d_call: TRBD1; j_call: TRBJ2-1; v_call: TRBV12-3/TRBV12-4; cdr3_aa: ASSPLPGQGLRQF
d_call: .; j_call: TRBJ2-7; v_call: TRBV29-1; cdr3_aa: SARTGGTSLAYEQY
d_call: .; j_call: TRBJ2-5; v_call: TRBV9; cdr3_aa: ASSVGPQQETQY
d_call: TRBD2; j_call: TRBJ2-5; v_call: TRBV2; cdr3_aa: ASSPGTREETQY
d_call: TRBD2; j_call: TRBJ2-3; v_call: TRBV2; cdr3_aa: ASSEDLAGDTQY
d_call: TRBD1; j_call: TRBJ2-3; v_call: TRBV29-1; cdr3_aa: SVEEGQRTDTQY
d_call: TRBD2; j_call: TRBJ2-1; v_call: TRBV20-1; cdr3_aa: SARSLGGRLHNEQF
d_call: TRBD2; j_call: TRBJ2-3; v_call: TRBV27; cdr3_aa: ASSQLGLAASTDTQY
d_call: TRBD2; j_call: TRBJ2-1; v_call: TRBV7-9; cdr3_aa: ASSFLERGVVEQF
d_call: .; j_call: TRBJ2-3; v_call: TRBV7-2; cdr3_aa: ASSLAGRTDTQY
d_call: TRBD2; j_call: TRBJ2-1; v_call: TRBV6-5; cdr3_aa: ASSSLGLDAYNEQF
d_call: .; j_call: TRBJ2-5; v_call: TRBV6-2/TRBV6-3; cdr3_aa: ASSATPETQY
d_call: .; j_call: TRBJ1-5; v_call: TRBV3-1; cdr3_aa: ASSQGGGSQH
d_call: .; j_call: TRBJ1-5; v_call: TRBV12-3/TRBV12-4; cdr3_aa: ASSRNLPGDQPQH
d_call: .; j_call: TRBJ2-3; v_call: TRBV7-6; cdr3_aa: ASSLGRGGIDGTDTQY
d_call: .; j_call: TRBJ2-5; v_call: TRBV20-1; cdr3_aa: SGIPLEETQY
d_call: .; j_call: TRBJ1-6; v_call: TRBV7-6; cdr3_aa: ASSPGQINSPLH
d_call: TRBD1; j_call: TRBJ1-1; v_call: TRBV3-1; cdr3_aa: ASSQETGESMNTEAF
d_call: .; j_call: TRBJ2-5; v_call: TRBV11-2; cdr3_aa: ASSLRGLTETQY
d_call: .; j_call: TRBJ2-7; v_call: TRBV20-1; cdr3_aa: SARSAGGQGTYEQY
d_call: TRBD1; j_call: TRBJ1-6; v_call: TRBV18; cdr3_aa: ASSPRQGGYDSPLH
d_call: TRBD2; j_call: TRBJ2-1; v_call: TRBV2; cdr3_aa: ASSGTLASRIEQF
d_call: .; j_call: TRBJ1-1; v_call: TRBV9; cdr3_aa: ASSVAGNTEAF
d_call: .; j_call: TRBJ1-2; v_call: TRBV6-1; cdr3_aa: ASSELGYGYT
d_call: TRBD2; j_call: TRBJ2-1; v_call: TRBV3-1; cdr3_aa: ASSQPGRYTSGGAEQF